These 18 T cell receptor beta chains were sequenced from one sample in a study of blood T cells in healthy people across ages. Using a J-beta primer mix together with a sample-barcoded 5' primer, a second PCR was run for roughly 6 to 12 cycles. TCRdb re-called the 5' RACE reads with MiXCR, one entry per CDR3 protein. The sample carries approximately 900,000 distinct CDR3 sequences, roughly 48% recorded once. Sequencing used blood. Every receptor here comes from a young man in good health.

This clonotype turned up a few times. The V and J genes are TRBV30 and TRBJ1-2, with 9 positions matching TRBD1. Germline V CDR1 and CDR2: GTSNPN, SVGIG (reference sequence). The CDR3 runs 15 residues. V lost 3 bases to trimming and J lost 3 bases; unmatched junction nucleotides: 8. The CDR3, as DNA: TGTGCCTGGAGCCTAACAGGGGGCGCTTACTATGGCTACACCTTC. Its protein product is CAWSLTGGAYYGYTF.

This clonotype has only a few counts. The rearrangement uses TRBV20-1 and TRBJ2-7; 10 bases line up with TRBD2. V was pared by 1 base and J by 5 bases, with 8 bases of the junction left unmatched. Per the germline V gene, CDR1 is DFQATT and CDR2 is SNEGSKA (reference sequence). This CDR3 contains 15 residues. DNA of the CDR3: TGCAGTGCTAGAGTGGCTAGCGGGGGCATCCACGAGCAGTACTTC. It specifies CSARVASGGIHEQYF.

The V gene is TRBV4-2, the J gene TRBJ2-7; 10 bases are shared with TRBD2. Germline CDR1 reads LGHNA; CDR2 reads YNFKEQ. The CDR3 spans 16 residues. V lost 0 bases to trimming and J lost 7 bases; unmatched junction nucleotides: 9. CDR3 sequence reads: CASSQDLLAGAGEQYF. The CDR3 DNA reads as TGTGCCAGCAGCCAAGATCTTCTAGCGGGGGCCGGGGAGCAGTACTTC.

The J gene is TRBJ2-1, the V gene TRBV7-3, with 8 bases identical to TRBD1. The CDR3 length is 16 residues. Looked up from germline, CDR1 is SGHTA and CDR2 is FQGTGA. After removal of 1 base from V and 8 bases from J, the junction contained 10 bases not matched to a gene. The CDR3 is CASSLSLTRGQDEQFF. In nucleotides, the CDR3 is TGTGCCAGCAGCTTAAGTCTTACCAGGGGGCAGGATGAGCAGTTCTTC.

The chain has TRBV12-3 or TRBV12-4 and TRBJ2-7; D unresolved. Trimming took off 3 bases at V and 1 base at J, with 16 bases between the two ends. This CDR3 is 16 amino acids long. The CDR3 DNA is TGTGCCAGCAGTTTCAGTGCATCCCAGGTTTCCTACGAGCAGTACTTC. Translation: CASSFSASQVSYEQYF.

This rearrangement joins TRBV7-2 to TRBJ2-2; the match to TRBD2 covers 13 bases. Germline CDR1 SGHTA, CDR2 FQGNSA. V shed 7 bases, J shed 7 bases, and the junction held 15 bases outside the gene matches. The CDR3 spans 18 residues. The CDR3 sequence: CASTRLAGGLGVGGELFF. Here the CDR3 DNA reads TGTGCCAGCACCCGACTAGCGGGGGGCCTTGGAGTTGGCGGGGAGCTGTTTTTT.

V usage is TRBV7-9 and J usage is TRBJ1-6; no reliable D call. Germline CDR1 and CDR2: SEHNR and FQNEAQ (reference sequence). This CDR3 spans 13 amino acids. V was trimmed by 2 bases and J by 8 bases, leaving 7 bases between them. CDR3 sequence reads: CASSLRYDSPLHF. The DNA for the CDR3 is TGTGCCAGCAGCTTACGATACGATTCACCCCTCCACTTT.

This clonotype came up once. The J gene is TRBJ1-1, the V gene TRBV5-6; unclear D gene. Germline lookup yields CDR1 SGHDT and CDR2 YYEEEE. The CDR3 runs to 15 residues. The germline V and J ends were trimmed by 4 bases and 1 base, with 14 bases remaining between them. CDR3 DNA sequence: TGTGCCAGCAGCCCAAAGGGCTACCAGAACACTGAAGCTTTCTTT. Amino acids: CASSPKGYQNTEAFF.

J is TRBJ2-7 and V is TRBV5-5; TRBD1 matches at 7 bases. CDR3 length: 18 residues. The germline V gene encodes CDR1 SGHKS and CDR2 YYEKEE (reference sequence). Trimming removed 0 bases from V and 3 bases from J; junction bases left unmatched: 15. The CDR3 loop reads CASSLGDRAPRSNYEQYF. CDR3 DNA: TGTGCCAGCAGCTTGGGCGACAGGGCTCCAAGAAGTAACTACGAGCAGTACTTC.

The chain is built from TRBV3-1 and TRBJ2-7; 10 bases are shared with TRBD2. Per germline, CDR1 LGHDT and CDR2 YNNKEL (reference sequence). J was trimmed by 2 bases and V by 5 bases; bases with no gene match: 3. This CDR3 region has 14 residues. This CDR3 reads CASSVSGGTYEQYF. The CDR3 region has the DNA TGTGCCAGCAGCGTTAGCGGGGGGACCTACGAGCAGTACTTC.

This clonotype has more than one count but fewer than ten. The chain joins TRBV5-1 to TRBJ2-5; perhaps TRBD1 as D (6 bases). Judging by the DNA end, TRBJ2-7 fits better; the J call may be wrong. Germline loops: CDR1 SGHRS, CDR2 YFSETQ. This CDR3 spans 14 amino acids. The CDR3 spells CASSLTGQNYEQYF. The CDR3 region has the DNA TGCGCCAGCAGCTTGACCGGACAGAACTACGAGCAGTACTTC.

The rearrangement uses TRBV7-2 and TRBJ2-7, with TRBD2 matching 8 bases. The CDR3 has 15 amino acids. With 0 bases clipped from V and 5 bases from J, the junction kept 6 bases outside the gene matches. The germline V gene encodes CDR1 SGHTA and CDR2 FQGNSA. The CDR3: CASSLAGTRNDEQYF. DNA for the CDR3: TGTGCCAGCAGCTTAGCGGGGACTAGAAACGACGAGCAGTACTTC.

The chain couples TRBV18 to TRBJ2-5, with D possibly TRBD2 on 5 matching bases. V lost 2 bases to trimming and J lost 4 bases, with 20 bases between them. CDR3 size: 17 residues. Germline values: CDR1 KGHSH, CDR2 LQKENI. This chain's CDR3 is CASSPRRTHDGRETQYF. CDR3 sequence (DNA): TGTGCCAGCTCACCAAGACGGACCCACGATGGGAGAGAGACCCAGTACTTC.

V and J are TRBV12-3 or TRBV12-4 and TRBJ2-1, with 8 bases aligning to TRBD2. This CDR3 spans 15 amino acids. With V trimmed by 5 bases and J by 5 bases, 8 bases remained unmatched. Written as DNA, the CDR3 is TGTGCCAGCAGTCAGAGCGGGGGCTGGGACAATGAGCAGTTCTTC. Encoded protein: CASSQSGGWDNEQFF.

CDR3: CSVERTGQETQYF. CDR3 DNA: TGCAGCGTTGAAAGGACAGGCCAAGAGACCCAGTACTTC. This chain connects TRBV29-1 to TRBJ2-5; 7 nucleotides line up with TRBD1. The CDR3 spans 13 residues. Trimming at V came to 2 bases and at J to 1 base, leaving 1 base not matched to a gene. Germline V lookup: CDR1 SQVTM, CDR2 ANQGSEA. The variable domain in full, with the rest retrieved from reference TRBV29-1 and TRBJ2-5, is SAVISQKPSRDICQRGTSLTIQCQVDSQVTMMFWYRQQPGQSLTLIATANQGSEATYESGFVIDKFPISRPNLTFSTLTVSNMSPEDSSIYLCSVERTGQETQYFGPGTRLLVL.

The sample holds a few counts of this clonotype. The chain combines TRBV20-1 with TRBJ2-3; 12 bases map to TRBD2. Germline CDR1 is DFQATT and CDR2 is SNEGSKA (reference sequence). CDR3 size: 15 residues. Germline trimming cut 6 bases from V and 6 bases from J; bases unmatched to any gene: 10. CDR3: CSATILAGGFDTQYF. CDR3 in DNA: TGCAGTGCCACAATACTAGCGGGGGGTTTCGATACGCAGTATTTT.

This rearrangement joins TRBV3-1 to TRBJ2-5; 10 positions agree with TRBD1. Germline values: CDR1 LGHDT, CDR2 YNNKEL (reference sequence). The V and J ends lost 1 base and 1 base, in that order; junction bases with no gene match: 6. The CDR3 is 17 amino acids. The CDR3 sequence: CASSQGLGQGLQETQYF. CDR3 nucleotide sequence: TGTGCCAGCAGCCAAGGACTGGGACAGGGGCTCCAAGAGACCCAGTACTTC.

V gene TRBV20-1 combines with J gene TRBJ1-3; the D gene is possibly TRBD1 (6 bases). Trimming removed 4 bases at V and 2 bases at J, with 12 bases between. The CDR3 length is 14 residues. Germline V gene sequence: CDR1 DFQATT, CDR2 SNEGSKA (reference sequence). CDR3 sequence: CSAKEGDTGNTIYF. CDR3 bases: TGCAGTGCTAAGGAGGGGGATACTGGAAACACCATATATTTT.